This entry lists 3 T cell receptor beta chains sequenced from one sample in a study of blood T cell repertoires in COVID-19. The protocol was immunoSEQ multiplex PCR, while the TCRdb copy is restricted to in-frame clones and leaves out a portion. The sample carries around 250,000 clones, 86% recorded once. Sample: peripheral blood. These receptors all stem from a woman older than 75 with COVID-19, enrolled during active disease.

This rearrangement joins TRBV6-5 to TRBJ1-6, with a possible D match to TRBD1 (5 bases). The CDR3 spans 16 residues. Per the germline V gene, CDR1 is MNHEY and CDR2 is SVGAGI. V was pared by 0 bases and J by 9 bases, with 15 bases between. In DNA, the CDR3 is TGTGCCAGCAGTTACTCGATCGGGGGGTTGGGTTCACCCCTCCACTTT. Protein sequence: CASSYSIGGLGSPLHF.

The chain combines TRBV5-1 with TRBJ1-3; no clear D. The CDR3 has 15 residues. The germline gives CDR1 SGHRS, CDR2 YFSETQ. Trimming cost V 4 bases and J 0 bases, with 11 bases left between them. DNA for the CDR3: TGCGCCAGCAGCCTGAACGGAGGCTCTGGAAACACCATATATTTT. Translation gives CASSLNGGSGNTIYF.

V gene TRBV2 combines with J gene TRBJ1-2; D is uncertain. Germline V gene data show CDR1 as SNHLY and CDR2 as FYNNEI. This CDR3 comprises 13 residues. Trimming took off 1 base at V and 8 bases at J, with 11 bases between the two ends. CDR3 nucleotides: TGTGCCAGCAGTGAAGGGCAAAATATAGGCTACACCTTC. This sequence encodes CASSEGQNIGYTF.